This T cell receptor (beta chain) was sequenced in a study of T cells in Graves' hyperthyroidism and ophthalmopathy. The germline V gene encodes CDR1 LGHNA and CDR2 YNFKEQ. This CDR3 contains 14 residues. Trimming shortened V by 0 bases and J by 7 bases, and 12 bases separated the two germline ends. This clonotype was seen ten or more times. TCR beta CDR3 regions were amplified from RNA. TCR CDR3 regions were first amplified by RT-PCR with HTBI primers. In TCRdb, the multiplex PCR reads were re-called with MiXCR into one record per CDR3 protein. The table has more than 500,000 distinct CDR3 sequences, 46% seen once.

The chain joins TRBV4-2 to TRBJ1-1; D is perhaps TRBD1 (6 bases). Source material: peripheral blood or thyroid tissue (not recorded which). This TCR was sampled from an adult woman with Graves' disease, either hyperthyroidism or ophthalmopathy (not recorded which). The CDR3 DNA is TGTGCCAGCAGCCAAGAGGGGGCACCCCATGAAGCTTTCTTT. Protein product: CASSQEGAPHEAFF.